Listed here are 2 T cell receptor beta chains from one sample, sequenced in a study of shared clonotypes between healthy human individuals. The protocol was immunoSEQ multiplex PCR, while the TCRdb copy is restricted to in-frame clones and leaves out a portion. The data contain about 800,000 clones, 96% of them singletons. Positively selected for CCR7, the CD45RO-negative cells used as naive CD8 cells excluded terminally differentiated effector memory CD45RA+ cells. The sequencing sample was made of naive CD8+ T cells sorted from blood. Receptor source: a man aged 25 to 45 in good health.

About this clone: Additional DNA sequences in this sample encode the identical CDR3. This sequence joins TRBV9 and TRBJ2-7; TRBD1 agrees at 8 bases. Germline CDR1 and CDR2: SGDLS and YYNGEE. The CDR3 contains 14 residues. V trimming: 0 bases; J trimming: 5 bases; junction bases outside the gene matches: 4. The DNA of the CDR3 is TGTGCCAGCAGCGTAGGAGGACAGGGCAACGAGCAGTACTTC. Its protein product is CASSVGGQGNEQYF.

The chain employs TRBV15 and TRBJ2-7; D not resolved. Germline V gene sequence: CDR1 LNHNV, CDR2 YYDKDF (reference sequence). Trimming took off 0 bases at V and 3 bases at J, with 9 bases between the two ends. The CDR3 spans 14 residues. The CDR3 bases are TGTGCCACCAGCAGAGATCGAGCCTACTACGAGCAGTACTTC. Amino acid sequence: CATSRDRAYYEQYF.